The 5 T cell receptor beta chains below all came from one sample that was sequenced in a study of identical twins. TCRdb re-called the 5' RACE reads with MiXCR, one entry per CDR3 protein. The profile covers 430,000 or so distinct CDR3 sequences, with approximately 25% appearing a single time and just under 3% taken by the ten largest. This same sample was also taken into another study, of T cells expressing NK-cell markers.

The sequenced sample consisted of CD4+ T cells sorted from blood. Source of these receptors: a woman aged 18-29 years in good health.

The chain couples TRBV12-3 or TRBV12-4 to TRBJ2-1, with D perhaps TRBD2 (5 bases). V was cut by 6 bases and J by 0 bases, with 12 bases left in between. The CDR3 extends over 15 amino acids. DNA of the CDR3: TGTGCCAGCAGCCCCGACGGGATCTCCTACAATGAGCAGTTCTTC. This encodes CASSPDGISYNEQFF.

The chain joins TRBV30 to TRBJ2-5; 10 nucleotides match TRBD2. CDR1 and CDR2 (germline): GTSNPN, SVGIG (reference sequence). V was pared by 4 bases and J by 4 bases, with 6 bases of the junction left unmatched. This CDR3 has 14 amino acids. CDR3 DNA sequence: TGTGCCTGGACCCCTACTAGCGGGATAGAGACCCAGTACTTC. This gives the protein CAWTPTSGIETQYF.

This chain joins TRBV10-3 and TRBJ2-3; D not certain. Trimming removed 0 bases at V and 3 bases at J, with 13 bases between. The CDR3 length is 16 residues. The V gene's germline CDR1 is ENHRY and CDR2 SYGVKD. This CDR3 reads CAISESSSLGTDTQYF. CDR3 DNA sequence: TGTGCCATCAGTGAGTCGTCGAGTTTGGGTACAGATACGCAGTATTTT.

This clonotype was seen a handful of times. The chain combines TRBV6-1 with TRBJ1-1, with D perhaps TRBD1 (6 bases). The CDR3 is 12 residues long. Trimming pared 4 bases from V and 10 bases from J, leaving 13 bases between. Germline CDR1 and CDR2: MNHNS and SASEGT. The CDR3 DNA is TGTGCCAGCAGTGTGCCGGGACAACGAGCTTTCTTT. Amino acids: CASSVPGQRAFF.

There are a few counts of this clonotype. The gene calls are TRBV5-6 and TRBJ2-1; D could derive from TRBD1 or TRBD2 (5 bases each). This CDR3 contains 15 residues. V was pared by 1 base and J by 6 bases, with 14 bases between. The germline V gene has CDR1 SGHDT and CDR2 YYEEEE. In DNA form, the CDR3 reads TGTGCCAGCAGCTTGCTGGGGGACGCCGTCAATGAGCAGTTCTTC. This codes for CASSLLGDAVNEQFF.